The 20 T cell receptor beta chains below come from one sample, sequenced in a study of OX40 agonist ivuxolimab in advanced cancers. Clones were read by immunoSEQ multiplex PCR, and TCRdb kept only the in-frame ones, dropping some. The table has tens of thousands of clones, roughly 94% seen once. The sequencing used CD4+ or CD8+ T cells sorted from blood, collected in a trial of the OX40 agonist ivuxolimab. The receptors stem from an adult with an advanced solid tumor such as melanoma, head and neck, liver or kidney cancer.

The chain joins TRBV28 to TRBJ2-7; 10 bases match TRBD1. Losses at the gene ends were 7 bases for V and 4 bases for J; bases not matched to a gene: 7. This CDR3 is built from 14 residues. Germline assignment: CDR1 MDHEN and CDR2 SYDVKM. The CDR3 reads CASTETGGRYEQYF. The CDR3 DNA is TGTGCCAGCACGGAGACAGGGGGCAGGTACGAGCAGTACTTC.

The genes are TRBV7-6 and TRBJ1-5, with a possible D match to TRBD1 (6 bases). The CDR3 sequence is 14 residues long. CDR1 is SGHVS, CDR2 FNYEAQ, per germline. Deletions cut 1 base from V and 4 bases from J, with 8 bases between. CDR3 in DNA: TGTGCCAGCAGCTTAGATCAGGGGAATCAGCCCCAGCATTTT. This encodes CASSLDQGNQPQHF.

The chain employs TRBV29-1 and TRBJ1-1; TRBD1 aligns across 7 bases. CDR1 and CDR2 (germline): SQVTM, ANQGSEA. V shed 2 bases and J 6 bases; nucleotides not matched to a gene: 6. The CDR3 spans 13 residues. The CDR3 DNA reads TGCAGCGTTGAAAGGAACAGGGGCGCTGAAGCTTTCTTT. Translation: CSVERNRGAEAFF.

This clone has only one observation. The chain joins TRBV11-2 to TRBJ2-1; D might be TRBD1 (6 bases). The V end lost 3 bases, the J end lost 3 bases, and 9 bases lay between the germline ends. Looked up from germline, CDR1 is SGHAT and CDR2 is FQNNGV. This CDR3 region has 14 residues. The CDR3 is CASSLGRGYNEQFF. Written as DNA, the CDR3 is TGTGCCAGCAGCTTGGGCAGGGGCTACAATGAGCAGTTCTTC.

On this clone itself: The junction shows a germline mismatch at one end, possibly a read error. The chain uses TRBV7-8 and TRBJ1-2; 7 bases agree with TRBD1. The germline V gene encodes CDR1 SGHVS and CDR2 FQNEAQ. CDR3 length equals 14 residues. The CDR3: CASSVAVDRDGYTF. CDR3 coding DNA: TGTGCCAGCAGCGTAGCCGTCGACAGGGATGGCTACACCTTC.

This chain uses TRBV28 with TRBJ1-6; 7 bases are a match to TRBD1. Germline V gene lookup returns CDR1 MDHEN and CDR2 SYDVKM. CDR3 length equals 17 residues. After removal of 8 bases from V and 0 bases from J, the junction contained 10 bases not matched to a gene. The CDR3 DNA reads TGTGCCAGCCTGGGACAGCTTTTTAGCTCCTATAATTCACCCCTCCACTTT. This gives the protein CASLGQLFSSYNSPLHF. The complete variable domain, with remaining parts taken from reference TRBV28 and TRBJ1-6, reads DVKVTQSSRYLVKRTGEKVFLECVQDMDHENMFWYRQDPGLGLRLIYFSYDVKMKEKGDIPEGYSVSREKKERFSLILESASTNQTSMYLCASLGQLFSSYNSPLHFGNGTRLTVT.

V and J are TRBV6-5 and TRBJ2-3; 9 bases map to TRBD1. CDR3 length: 15 amino acids. Germline V CDR1 and CDR2: MNHEY, SVGAGI. V lost 4 bases to trimming and J lost 9 bases; unmatched junction nucleotides: 11. CDR3 DNA: TGTGCCAGCAGTTCGGGACAGGGCCTGCTGATCACGCAGTATTTT. Protein sequence: CASSSGQGLLITQYF.

V and J are TRBV9 and TRBJ1-3, with a weak D call TRBD1 (6 bases). Germline CDR1 is SGDLS and CDR2 is YYNGEE. The CDR3 totals 16 residues. V was shortened by 3 bases and J by 0 bases, with 13 bases between the two germline ends. CDR3 region: CASSASPQGSGNTIYF. In DNA form, the CDR3 reads TGTGCCAGCAGCGCCTCCCCACAGGGCTCTGGAAACACCATATATTTT.

A remark on this clone: The junction does not match germline at one end; this may be a read error. This chain connects TRBV6-5 to TRBJ2-1; 9 nucleotides line up with TRBD2. CDR3 length: 15 amino acids. Germline CDR1 MNHEY, CDR2 SVGAGI. The CDR3 DNA follows: TGTGCCAGCAGTTACTCTAGGGCTAGCGGGGTGAACCAGGTCTTC. Its translation: CASSYSRASGVNQVF.

The rearrangement uses TRBV6-1 and TRBJ2-1; tentative D call: TRBD2 (5 bases). Trimming removed 6 bases from V and 0 bases from J, with 12 bases in between. CDR3 length equals 15 residues. Germline CDR1 is MNHNS and CDR2 is SASEGT. The CDR3 DNA sequence: TGTGCCAGCAGGGAGGACGAAAGCTCCTACAATGAGCAGTTCTTC. Encoded protein: CASREDESSYNEQFF.

V usage is TRBV27 and J usage is TRBJ2-7, with 9 nucleotides matching TRBD1. CDR1 is MNHEY and CDR2 is SMNVEV in the germline V gene (reference sequence). After removal of 7 bases from V and 1 base from J, the junction contained 2 bases not matched to a gene. This CDR3 comprises 13 residues. CDR3 region: CASMGQGSYEQYF. CDR3 nucleotide sequence: TGTGCCAGCATGGGACAGGGATCCTACGAGCAGTACTTC.

This chain uses TRBV4-3 with TRBJ2-4; tentatively, D is TRBD1 (6 bases). Trimming removed 4 bases at V and 3 bases at J, with 10 bases between. The CDR3 has 14 amino acids. CDR1 LGHNA and CDR2 YSLEER come from the germline V gene. DNA of the CDR3: TGCGCCAGCAGCCCAGGGGTCTTCAAAAACATTCAGTACTTC. Translation gives CASSPGVFKNIQYF.

The CDR3 spells CASSPPRGEPLYNEQFF. CDR3 in DNA: TGTGCCAGCTCACCACCAAGGGGGGAGCCCCTCTACAATGAGCAGTTCTTC. This sequence joins TRBV18 and TRBJ2-1, with D perhaps matching TRBD1 or TRBD2 (6 bases each). This CDR3 has 17 amino acids. Trimming removed 0 bases at V and 3 bases at J, with 15 bases between. Looked up from germline, CDR1 is KGHSH and CDR2 is LQKENI.

The gene calls are TRBV6-5 and TRBJ2-5, with D perhaps being TRBD1 or TRBD2 (5 bases each). V shed 0 bases and J shed 14 bases, with 13 bases lying between them. The V gene's germline CDR1 is MNHEY and CDR2 SVGAGI. CDR3 length equals 12 residues. In DNA form, the CDR3 reads TGTGCCAGCAGTTACTCCGACCGGGACCCCTACTTC. Encoded protein: CASSYSDRDPYF.

This rearrangement joins TRBV5-8 to TRBJ2-7; 10 bases are a match to TRBD2. V trimming: 0 bases; J trimming: 2 bases; junction bases outside the gene matches: 5. This CDR3 region has 16 residues. Germline V gene lookup returns CDR1 SGHTS and CDR2 YDEGEE. This chain's CDR3 is CASSLEAGGPPYEQYF. The CDR3 nucleotides read TGTGCCAGCAGCTTGGAAGCGGGAGGGCCCCCCTACGAGCAGTACTTC.

The CDR3 DNA follows: TGTGCCAGCAGGACCCTCGGACAGGAGGATGGCTACACCTTC. Translating gives CASRTLGQEDGYTF. This chain uses TRBV6-6 with TRBJ1-2; 7 nucleotides line up with TRBD1. V was clipped by 6 bases and J by 6 bases; unmatched bases: 10. Germline loops: CDR1 MNHNY, CDR2 SVGAGI (reference sequence). This CDR3 region has 14 residues.

The chain has TRBV27 and TRBJ2-7; possibly TRBD2 for D (5 bases). CDR1 is MNHEY and CDR2 is SMNVEV in the germline V gene (reference sequence). The CDR3 spans 13 residues. V lost 0 bases and J lost 11, with 14 bases in between. The CDR3 region is CASSLSPRVQEYF. CDR3 sequence (DNA): TGTGCCAGCAGTTTATCACCGAGGGTTCAGGAGTACTTC.

The chain joins TRBV10-3 to TRBJ1-1; 7 positions match TRBD1. Germline CDR1 ENHRY, CDR2 SYGVKD. The CDR3 runs to 14 residues. With V trimmed by 4 bases and J by 0 bases, 2 bases remained unmatched. CDR3 amino acids: CAISGGQMNTEAFF. In DNA, the CDR3 is TGTGCCATCAGTGGGGGACAGATGAACACTGAAGCTTTCTTT.

The J gene is TRBJ1-4, the V gene TRBV2; no firm D call. This CDR3 has 14 amino acids. Trimming took 6 bases from V and 4 from J, leaving 12 bases between them. The germline V gene encodes CDR1 SNHLY and CDR2 FYNNEI. The CDR3 sequence: CASSLSGSNEKLFF. The DNA for the CDR3 is TGTGCCAGCAGCCTATCCGGGAGTAATGAAAAACTGTTTTTT.

The V call is TRBV9, the J call TRBJ2-7; D gene unclear. CDR3 length: 16 amino acids. From germline, CDR1 is SGDLS and CDR2 YYNGEE. V dropped 0 bases and J dropped 3 bases, with 16 bases sitting between them. The CDR3 reads CASSVVSRVRIYEQYF. The CDR3 DNA follows: TGTGCCAGCAGCGTAGTTTCTCGAGTCAGAATCTACGAGCAGTACTTC.